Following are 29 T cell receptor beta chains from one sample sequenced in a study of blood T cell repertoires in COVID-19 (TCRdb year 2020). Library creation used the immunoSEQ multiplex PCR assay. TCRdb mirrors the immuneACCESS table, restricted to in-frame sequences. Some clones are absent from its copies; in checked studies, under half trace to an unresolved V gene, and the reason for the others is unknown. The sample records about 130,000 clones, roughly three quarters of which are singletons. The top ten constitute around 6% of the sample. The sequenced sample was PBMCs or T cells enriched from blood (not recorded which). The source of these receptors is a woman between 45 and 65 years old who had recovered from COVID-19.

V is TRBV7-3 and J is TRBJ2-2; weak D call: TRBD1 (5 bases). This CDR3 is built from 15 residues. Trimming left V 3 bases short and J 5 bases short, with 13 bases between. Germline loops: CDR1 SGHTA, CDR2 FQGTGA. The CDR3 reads CASSFSGFGTGELFF. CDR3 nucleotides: TGTGCCAGCAGCTTTTCAGGGTTCGGGACCGGGGAGCTGTTTTTT.

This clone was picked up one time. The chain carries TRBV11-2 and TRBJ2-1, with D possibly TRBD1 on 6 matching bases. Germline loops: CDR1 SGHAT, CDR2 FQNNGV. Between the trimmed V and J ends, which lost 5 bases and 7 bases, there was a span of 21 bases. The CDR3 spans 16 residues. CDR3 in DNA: TGTGCCAGCAGCCCCTCCCCAGGGGCTAGCCGGAATGAGCAGTTCTTC. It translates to CASSPSPGASRNEQFF.

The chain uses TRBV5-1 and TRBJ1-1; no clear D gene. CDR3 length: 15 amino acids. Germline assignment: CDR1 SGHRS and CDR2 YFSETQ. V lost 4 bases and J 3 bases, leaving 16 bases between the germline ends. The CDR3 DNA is TGCGCCAGCAGCGGACGGGCCCGGGAGGACACTGAAGCTTTCTTT. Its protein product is CASSGRAREDTEAFF.

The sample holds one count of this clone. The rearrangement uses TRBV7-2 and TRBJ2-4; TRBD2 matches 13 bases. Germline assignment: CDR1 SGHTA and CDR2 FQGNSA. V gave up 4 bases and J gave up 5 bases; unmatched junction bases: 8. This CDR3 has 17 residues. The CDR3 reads CASSWTTSGGPQNIQYF. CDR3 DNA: TGTGCCAGCAGCTGGACGACTAGCGGGGGGCCCCAAAACATTCAGTACTTC.

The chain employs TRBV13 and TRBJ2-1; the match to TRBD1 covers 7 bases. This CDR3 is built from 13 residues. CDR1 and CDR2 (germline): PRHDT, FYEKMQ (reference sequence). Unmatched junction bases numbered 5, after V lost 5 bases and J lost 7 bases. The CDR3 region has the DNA TGTGCCAGCAGCCTTGACAGGGATAATGAGCAGTTCTTC. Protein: CASSLDRDNEQFF.

As DNA, the CDR3 is TGTGCCAGCAGCGTCACACGGGACACCATATATTTT. Protein sequence: CASSVTRDTIYF. The chain uses TRBV7-9 and TRBJ1-3; D gene unclear. The CDR3 is 12 residues long. With 5 bases removed from V and 8 bases from J, the gap between germline ends came to 10 bases. The germline V gene has CDR1 SEHNR and CDR2 FQNEAQ (reference sequence).

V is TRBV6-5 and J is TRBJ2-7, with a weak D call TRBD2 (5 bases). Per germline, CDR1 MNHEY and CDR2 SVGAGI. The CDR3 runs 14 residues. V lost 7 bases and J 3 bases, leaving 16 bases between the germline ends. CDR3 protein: CASKGGPGYYEQYF. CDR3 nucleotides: TGTGCCAGCAAGGGCGGGCCGGGTTACTACGAGCAGTACTTC.

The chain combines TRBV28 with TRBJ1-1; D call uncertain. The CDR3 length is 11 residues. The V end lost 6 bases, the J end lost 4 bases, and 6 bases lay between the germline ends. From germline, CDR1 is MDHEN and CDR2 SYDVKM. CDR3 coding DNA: TGTGCCAGCAGGGCTGGCACTGAAGCTTTCTTT. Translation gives CASRAGTEAFF.

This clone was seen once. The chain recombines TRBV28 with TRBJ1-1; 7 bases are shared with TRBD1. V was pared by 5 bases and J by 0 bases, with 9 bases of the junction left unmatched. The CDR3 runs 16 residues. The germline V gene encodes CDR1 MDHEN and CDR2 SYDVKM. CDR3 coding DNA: TGTGCCAGCAGTGACACAGGGGCCCTCATGAACACTGAAGCTTTCTTT. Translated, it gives CASSDTGALMNTEAFF.

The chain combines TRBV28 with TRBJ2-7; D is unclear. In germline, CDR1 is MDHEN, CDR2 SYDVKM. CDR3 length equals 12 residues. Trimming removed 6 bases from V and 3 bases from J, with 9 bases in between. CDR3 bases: TGTGCCAGCAGCACCTTTAGCTACGAGCAGTACGTC. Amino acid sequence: CASSTFSYEQYV.

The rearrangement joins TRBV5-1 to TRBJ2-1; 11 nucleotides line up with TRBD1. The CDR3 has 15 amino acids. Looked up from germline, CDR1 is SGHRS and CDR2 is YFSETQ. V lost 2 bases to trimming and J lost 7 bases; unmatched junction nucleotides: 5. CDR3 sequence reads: CASSFRDRGSNEQFF. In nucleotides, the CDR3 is TGCGCCAGCAGCTTTCGGGACAGGGGGTCGAATGAGCAGTTCTTC.

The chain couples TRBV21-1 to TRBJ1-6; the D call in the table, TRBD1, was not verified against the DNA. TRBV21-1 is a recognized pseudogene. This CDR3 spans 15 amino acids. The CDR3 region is CASSKGVQGRSPLHF. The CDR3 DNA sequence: TGTGCCAGCAGCAAAGGGGTACAGGGACGGTCACCCCTCCACTTT.

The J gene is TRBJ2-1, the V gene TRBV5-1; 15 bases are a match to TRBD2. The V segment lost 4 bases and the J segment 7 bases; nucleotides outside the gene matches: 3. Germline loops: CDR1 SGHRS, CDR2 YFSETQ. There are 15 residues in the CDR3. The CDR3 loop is CASSRTSGGANEQFF. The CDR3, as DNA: TGCGCCAGCAGCAGGACTAGCGGGGGGGCGAATGAGCAGTTCTTC. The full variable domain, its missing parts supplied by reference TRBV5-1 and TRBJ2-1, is KAGVTQTPRYLIKTRGQQVTLSCSPISGHRSVSWYQQTPGQGLQFLFEYFSETQRNKGNFPGRFSGRQFSNSRSEMNVSTLELGDSALYLCASSRTSGGANEQFFGPGTRLTVL.

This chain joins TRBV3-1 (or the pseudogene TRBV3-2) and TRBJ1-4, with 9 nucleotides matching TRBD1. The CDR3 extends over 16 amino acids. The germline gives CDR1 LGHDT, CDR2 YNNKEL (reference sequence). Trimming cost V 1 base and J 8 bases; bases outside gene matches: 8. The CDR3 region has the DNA TGTGCCAGCAGCCAAGCCCCACAGGGGGCAGGGGAAAAACTGTTTTTT. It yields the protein CASSQAPQGAGEKLFF.

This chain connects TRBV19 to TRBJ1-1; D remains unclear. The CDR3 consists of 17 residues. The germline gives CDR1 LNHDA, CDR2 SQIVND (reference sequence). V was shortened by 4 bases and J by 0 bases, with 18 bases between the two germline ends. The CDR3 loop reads CASSTSNSFHLNTEAFF. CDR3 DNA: TGTGCCAGTAGTACCTCAAACAGTTTCCATCTGAACACTGAAGCTTTCTTT.

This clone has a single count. The CDR3 nucleotides are TGTGCCAGCAGCCCCGGACTAGAGGGCACCGGGGAGCTGTTTTTT. This sequence encodes CASSPGLEGTGELFF. The rearrangement joins TRBV14 to TRBJ2-2; 7 nucleotides line up with TRBD2. The CDR3 spans 15 residues. Germline-derived CDR1 and CDR2 are SGHDN and FVKESK. The V segment lost 4 bases and the J segment 4 bases; nucleotides outside the gene matches: 6.

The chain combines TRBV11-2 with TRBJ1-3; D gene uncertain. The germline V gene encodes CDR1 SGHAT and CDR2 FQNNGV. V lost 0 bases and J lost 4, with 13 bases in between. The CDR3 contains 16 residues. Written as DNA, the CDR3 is TGTGCCAGCAGCTTAGAAGCGAACCCGAGGGGAAACACCATATATTTT. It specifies CASSLEANPRGNTIYF.

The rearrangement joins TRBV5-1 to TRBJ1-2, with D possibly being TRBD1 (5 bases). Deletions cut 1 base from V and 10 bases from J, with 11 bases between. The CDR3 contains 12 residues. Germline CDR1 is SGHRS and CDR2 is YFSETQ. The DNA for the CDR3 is TGCGCCAGCAGCTTGCAACAGGCACACTACACCTTC. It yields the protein CASSLQQAHYTF.

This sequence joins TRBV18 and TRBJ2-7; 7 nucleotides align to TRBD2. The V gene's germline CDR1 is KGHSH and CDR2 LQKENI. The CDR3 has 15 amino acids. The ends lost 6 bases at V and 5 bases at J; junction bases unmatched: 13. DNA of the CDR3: TGTGCCAGCTCTACCGGGACTATCGGGGTGAACGAGCAGTACTTC. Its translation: CASSTGTIGVNEQYF.

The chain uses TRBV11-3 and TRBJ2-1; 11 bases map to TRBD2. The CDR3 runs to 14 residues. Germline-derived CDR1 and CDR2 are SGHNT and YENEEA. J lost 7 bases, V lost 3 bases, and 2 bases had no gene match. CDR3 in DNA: TGTGCCAGCAGCTTTAGCGGGGGGGCTAATGAGCAGTTCTTC. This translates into CASSFSGGANEQFF.

The CDR3 DNA reads as TGTGCCAGCAGTTCCCCCGGGACAGATTTTTCTAGCACAGATACGCAGTATTTT. It translates to CASSSPGTDFSSTDTQYF. This chain uses TRBV27 with TRBJ2-3; TRBD1 agrees at 7 bases. This CDR3 is 18 amino acids long. V gave up 4 bases and J gave up 0 bases; unmatched junction bases: 13. Germline V gene data show CDR1 as MNHEY and CDR2 as SMNVEV (reference sequence).

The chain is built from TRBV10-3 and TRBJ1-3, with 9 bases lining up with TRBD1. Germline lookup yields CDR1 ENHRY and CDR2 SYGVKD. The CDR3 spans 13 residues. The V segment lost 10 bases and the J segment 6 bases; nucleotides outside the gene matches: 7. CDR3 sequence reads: CATRDREKNTIYF. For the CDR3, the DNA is TGTGCCACCCGGGACAGGGAAAAAAACACCATATATTTT.

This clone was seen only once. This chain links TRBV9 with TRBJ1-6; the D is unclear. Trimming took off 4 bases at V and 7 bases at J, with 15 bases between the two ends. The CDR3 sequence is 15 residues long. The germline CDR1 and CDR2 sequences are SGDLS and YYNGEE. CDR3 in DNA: TGTGCCAGCAGCCCGCGCCTCTCGGGAAATTCACCCCTCCACTTT. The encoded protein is CASSPRLSGNSPLHF. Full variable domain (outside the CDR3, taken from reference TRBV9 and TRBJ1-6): DSGVTQTPKHLITATGQRVTLRCSPRSGDLSVYWYQQSLDQGLQFLIQYYNGEERAKGNILERFSAQQFPDLHSELNLSSLELGDSALYFCASSPRLSGNSPLHFGNGTRLTVT.

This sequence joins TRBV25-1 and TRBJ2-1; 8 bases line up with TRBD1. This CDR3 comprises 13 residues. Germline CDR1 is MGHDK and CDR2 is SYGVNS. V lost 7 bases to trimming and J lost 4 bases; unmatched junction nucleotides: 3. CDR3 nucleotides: TGTGCCAGCACGAGGGACAGGTACAATGAGCAGTTCTTC. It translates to CASTRDRYNEQFF.

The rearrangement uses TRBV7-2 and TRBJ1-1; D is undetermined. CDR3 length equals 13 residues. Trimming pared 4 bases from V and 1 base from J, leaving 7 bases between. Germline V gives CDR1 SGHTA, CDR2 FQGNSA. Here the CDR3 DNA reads TGTGCCAGCAGCTATACAGCGAACACTGAAGCTTTCTTT. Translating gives CASSYTANTEAFF.

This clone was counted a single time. Written as DNA, the CDR3 is TGTGCCAGTAGTATAGAACTAGCGTCGGGAGCCAAAAACATTCAGTACTTC. Translation gives CASSIELASGAKNIQYF. The chain is built from TRBV19 and TRBJ2-4, with 7 bases lining up with TRBD2. V was clipped by 0 bases and J by 0 bases; unmatched bases: 5. Germline V gene lookup returns CDR1 LNHDA and CDR2 SQIVND (reference sequence). CDR3 length: 17 amino acids.

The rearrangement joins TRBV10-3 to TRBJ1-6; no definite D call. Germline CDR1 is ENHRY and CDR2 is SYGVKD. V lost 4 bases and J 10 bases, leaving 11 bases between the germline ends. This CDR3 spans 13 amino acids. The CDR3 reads CAISGEERSPLHF. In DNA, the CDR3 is TGTGCCATCAGTGGAGAGGAGAGATCACCCCTCCACTTT.

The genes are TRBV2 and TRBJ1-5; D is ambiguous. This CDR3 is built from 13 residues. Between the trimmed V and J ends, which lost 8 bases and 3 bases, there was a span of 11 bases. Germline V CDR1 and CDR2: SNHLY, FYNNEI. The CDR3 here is CASVSGVNQPQHF. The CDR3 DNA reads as TGTGCCAGCGTTTCCGGGGTCAATCAGCCCCAGCATTTT. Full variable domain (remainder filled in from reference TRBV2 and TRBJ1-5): EPEVTQTPSHQVTQMGQEVILRCVPISNHLYFYWYRQILGQKVEFLVSFYNNEISEKSEIFDDQFSVERPDGSNFTLKIRSTKLEDSAMYFCASVSGVNQPQHFGDGTRLSIL.

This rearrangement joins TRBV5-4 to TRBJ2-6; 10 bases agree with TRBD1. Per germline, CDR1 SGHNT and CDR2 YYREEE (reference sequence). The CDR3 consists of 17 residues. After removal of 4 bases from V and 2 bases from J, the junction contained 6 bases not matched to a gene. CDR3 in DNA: TGTGCCAGCAGCCCCGGGACAGGGGTAACTGGGGCCAACGTCCTGACTTTC. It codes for CASSPGTGVTGANVLTF.